This TCR beta chain was obtained from a study of T cells in Graves' hyperthyroidism and ophthalmopathy. Notes on the study in general: Blood also carried most thyroid clonotypes expanded above 0.001.

A lack of ophthalmopathy progression within 18 months defined stable Graves' hyperthyroidism. Each patient was aged 18 to 65 and had newly diagnosed hyperthyroidism of under 2 months' duration. This clonotype occurred many times. Its antigen remains unidentified. Trimming pared 0 bases from V and 0 bases from J, leaving 5 bases between. In germline, CDR1 is MNHNS, CDR2 SASEGT. This CDR3 is 14 amino acids long. RNA transcripts served as the template for amplifying TCR beta CDR3 regions. A first-round RT-PCR of the TCR CDR3 used the HTBI primer set. TCRdb processed the multiplex PCR reads anew with MiXCR; each CDR3 protein has one entry. Of 380,000 or so distinct CDR3 sequences listed, roughly 14% were seen once; the top ten hold just under 25%.

This clonotype was obtained from a woman between 25 and 40 years old with Graves' hyperthyroidism. The gene calls are TRBV6-1 and TRBJ1-1; D unresolved. The sequenced material came from blood. CDR3 residues: CASSEAAMNTEAFF. The CDR3 nucleotides are TGTGCCAGCAGTGAAGCGGCGATGAACACTGAAGCTTTCTTT.